In its sample, the clone carrying this T cell receptor beta chain was seen many times. Its cognate antigen is unknown. The sample originates from a study of metastatic and nonmetastatic thyroid tumors. Study-wide background: Repertoire data that came from the blood and tumor or nodule tissue of malignant and benign thyroid patients were compared. Study findings and constraints: For both blood and tumor, malignant thyroid tumors reportedly showed significantly higher TCR beta diversity than benign nodules did.

The length of the CDR3 is 16 residues. From germline, CDR1 is MGHRA and CDR2 YSYEKL. Trimming shortened V by 4 bases and J by 2 bases, and 12 bases separated the two germline ends. Per the authors' pipeline: Clinicopathological groups differed in CDR3, with these differences serving to build a distant-metastasis classifier for papillary thyroid cancer. TCRdb re-called clones via MiXCR from the PCR reads. The V and J calls follow TCRdb's processing rather than the paper's. The data contain approximately 34,000 clones, about 18% of them singletons. No patient had received any treatment before thyroid surgery.

The chain recombines TRBV4-1 with TRBJ2-6, with D possibly being TRBD1 (7 bases). The source is a female donor with papillary thyroid cancer or a benign thyroid nodule (not recorded which). Some clones in this sample may be carry-over from other donors' samples. Sequencing was done on a sample of blood. The CDR3 sequence is CASSRLGTAGANVLTF. CDR3 DNA sequence: TGCGCCAGCAGCCGACTAGGGACAGCTGGGGCCAACGTCCTGACTTTC.